This section outlines one TCR beta chain sequence together with its context. Authors' methods: Estimation of nucleated cell counts relied on the amplification of reference gene primers. TCRdb keeps only in-frame clones here, not all; method: immunoSEQ multiplex PCR. D and trimming were read from the DNA, whereas the V and J calls and clone size are those reported in that table. The profile shows some 150,000 clones, 87% of them singletons. The germline V gene encodes CDR1 MNHEY and CDR2 SVGAGI. Trimming removed 2 bases from V and 1 base from J; junction bases left unmatched: 6. The CDR3 consists of 16 residues. The data are from a study of blood T cell repertoires in COVID-19. At the level of the study: The study drew acute and convalescent COVID-19 samples from the United States, Italy and Spain. PBMCs, B-cell-depleted T cells, or T cells were the source of the cDNA or gDNA that made up the material.

This chain uses TRBV6-5 with TRBJ2-7; 9 bases match TRBD1. The sequence was obtained from a man aged 45-65 years with active COVID-19. The sequenced sample was peripheral blood. The CDR3 here is CASSYGQGRASYEQYF. The CDR3 nucleotides are TGTGCCAGCAGTTACGGACAGGGGAGGGCTTCCTACGAGCAGTACTTC.